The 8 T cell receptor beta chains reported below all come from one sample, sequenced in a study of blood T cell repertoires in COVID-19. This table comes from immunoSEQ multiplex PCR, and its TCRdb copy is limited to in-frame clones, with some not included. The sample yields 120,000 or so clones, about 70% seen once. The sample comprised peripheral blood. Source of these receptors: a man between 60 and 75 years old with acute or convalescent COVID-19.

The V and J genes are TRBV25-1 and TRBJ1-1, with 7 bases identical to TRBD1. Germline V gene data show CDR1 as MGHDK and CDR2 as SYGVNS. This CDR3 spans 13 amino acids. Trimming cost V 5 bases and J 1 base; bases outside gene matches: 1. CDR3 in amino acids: CASSRQGNTEAFF. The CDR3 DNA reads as TGTGCCAGCAGTAGACAGGGGAACACTGAAGCTTTCTTT.

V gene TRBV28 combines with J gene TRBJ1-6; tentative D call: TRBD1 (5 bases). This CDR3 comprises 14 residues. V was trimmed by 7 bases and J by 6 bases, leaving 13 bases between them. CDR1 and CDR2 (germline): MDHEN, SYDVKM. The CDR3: CASTLTASNSPLHF. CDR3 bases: TGTGCCAGCACCTTGACAGCTTCTAATTCACCCCTCCACTTT.

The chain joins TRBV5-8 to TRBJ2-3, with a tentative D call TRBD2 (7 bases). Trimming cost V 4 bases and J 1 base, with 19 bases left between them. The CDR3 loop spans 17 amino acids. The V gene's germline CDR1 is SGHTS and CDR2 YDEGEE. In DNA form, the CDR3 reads TGTGCCAGCAGCCCCGCTTTGTGGCGGGGGCGCACAGATACGCAGTATTTT. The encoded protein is CASSPALWRGRTDTQYF.

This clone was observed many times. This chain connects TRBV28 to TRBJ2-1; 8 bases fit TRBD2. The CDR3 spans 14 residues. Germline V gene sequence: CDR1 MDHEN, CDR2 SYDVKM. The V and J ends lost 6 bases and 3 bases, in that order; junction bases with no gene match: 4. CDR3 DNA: TGTGCCAGCAGGCGGGAGGACAACTACAATGAGCAGTTCTTC. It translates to CASRREDNYNEQFF.

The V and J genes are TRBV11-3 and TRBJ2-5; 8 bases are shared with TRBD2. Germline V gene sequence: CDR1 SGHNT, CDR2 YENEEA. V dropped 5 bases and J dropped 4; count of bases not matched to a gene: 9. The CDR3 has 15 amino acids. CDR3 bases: TGTGCCAGCAGCAGAGCGGGAGTCGGCGTAGAGACCCAGTACTTC. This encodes CASSRAGVGVETQYF.

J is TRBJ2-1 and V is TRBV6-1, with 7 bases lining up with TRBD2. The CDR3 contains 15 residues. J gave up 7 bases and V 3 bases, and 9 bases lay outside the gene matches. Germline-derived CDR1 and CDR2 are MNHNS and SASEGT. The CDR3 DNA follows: TGTGCCAGCAGTGATAGCCAGCGGGGCAGGAATGAGCAGTTCTTC. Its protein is CASSDSQRGRNEQFF.

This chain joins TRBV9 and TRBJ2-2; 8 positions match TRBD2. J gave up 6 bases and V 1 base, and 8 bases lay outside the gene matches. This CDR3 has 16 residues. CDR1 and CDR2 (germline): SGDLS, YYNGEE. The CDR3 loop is CASSVREAGVPGELFF. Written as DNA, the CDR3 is TGTGCCAGCAGCGTACGCGAAGCGGGAGTCCCCGGGGAGCTGTTTTTT.

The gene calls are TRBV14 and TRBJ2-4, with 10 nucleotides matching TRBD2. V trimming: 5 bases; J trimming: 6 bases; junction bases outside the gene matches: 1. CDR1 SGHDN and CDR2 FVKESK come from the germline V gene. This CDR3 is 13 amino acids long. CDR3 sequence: CASSLAGGNIQYF. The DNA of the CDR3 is TGTGCCAGCAGCTTAGCGGGAGGAAACATTCAGTACTTC.